This T cell receptor beta chain was recovered during a study of T cell repertoires in cytomegalovirus infection. Study context: Both recently identified HLA-C-restricted and well-studied HLA-B-restricted CMV epitopes were used in the study. Public TCR beta signatures indicated both CMV infection and matching HLA type.

With respect to this clonotype: Its antigen is undetermined.

TCRdb used MiXCR to reprocess the reads, holding one entry per CDR3 protein. The data contain hundreds of thousands of distinct CDR3 sequences, approximately 33% of them singletons. This CDR3 is 16 amino acids long. The junction had 5 bases not matched to a gene; V was cut back by 4 bases and J by 2 bases. Germline V gives CDR1 MGHDK, CDR2 SYGVNS. This specimen was cultured PBMCs, taken from culture after CMV antigen stimulation. V and J are TRBV25-1 and TRBJ2-1; TRBD2 matches at 10 bases. This TCR was sampled from a human donor in good health (CMV status not recorded). Some clones in this sample may be carry-over from other donors' samples. The CDR3 DNA sequence: TGTGCCAGCAGTGGAATAGCGGGAGGTCCCTACAATGAGCAGTTCTTC. It specifies CASSGIAGGPYNEQFF.